A selection of T cell receptor beta chains follows, all from one sample in a study of T cell repertoires in cytomegalovirus infection. Via MiXCR, TCRdb re-called the reads, giving one row per CDR3 protein. This sample has 350,000 to 500,000 distinct CDR3 sequences, with roughly a third found just once. Sequencing used PBMCs. The receptors originated from a human donor in good health (CMV status not recorded). Some clones in this sample may be carry-over from other donors' samples. Both conserved end residues are part of each CDR3. The order of the fields is J gene, D gene, V gene, clone size, CDR3 protein, CDR3 DNA. D genes are given only for firm matches. Not every row has a clone size; where given, it reads once, few, many or a size class.

TRBJ1-5 . TRBV19 few CASSIPGRGPQHF TGTGCCAGTAGTATACCAGGGCGGGGGCCCCAGCATTTT
TRBJ2-7 . TRBV29-1 few CSGAGTYEQYF TGCAGCGGAGCCGGCACCTACGAGCAGTACTTC
TRBJ1-2 . TRBV29-1 . CSVERTGDSYTF TGCAGCGTTGAGAGGACCGGCGACAGCTACACCTTC
TRBJ2-5 . TRBV7-2 many CASSSGWGQETQYF TGTGCCAGCAGCTCCGGCTGGGGCCAAGAGACCCAGTACTTC
TRBJ2-1 . TRBV5-5 . CASSPGGGGLWFYNEQFF TGTGCCAGCAGCCCCGGCGGCGGGGGCCTCTGGTTCTACAATGAGCAGTTCTTC
TRBJ2-1 . TRBV7-3 few CASSDAGTSYNEQFF TGTGCCAGCAGCGATGCGGGGACCTCCTACAATGAGCAGTTCTTC
TRBJ2-1 . TRBV6-2/TRBV6-3 many CASSHTQLGDEQFF TGTGCCAGCAGCCACACCCAACTCGGGGATGAGCAGTTCTTC
TRBJ1-2 . TRBV29-1 few CSVSARGGYTF TGCAGCGTCTCAGCCCGAGGTGGCTACACCTTC
TRBJ2-3 TRBD2 TRBV27 few CASRGLAVQYF TGTGCCAGCAGAGGACTAGCCGTGCAGTATTTT
TRBJ1-4 TRBD1 TRBV12-3/TRBV12-4 . CASRIQGTNEKLFF TGTGCCAGCAGGATACAGGGGACTAATGAAAAACTGTTTTTT
TRBJ2-2 TRBD2 TRBV2 few CASSEEGLAANTGELFF TGTGCCAGCAGTGAAGAGGGGCTAGCGGCGAACACCGGGGAGCTGTTTTTT
TRBJ2-7 TRBD1 TRBV4-1 . CASSQDKGTGVEQYF TGCGCCAGCAGCCAAGATAAAGGGACAGGGGTCGAGCAGTACTTC
TRBJ1-1 TRBD1 TRBV20-1 . CSARDPLQTGASF TGCAGTGCTAGAGATCCCCTACAGACAGGGGCATCATTT
TRBJ1-6 . TRBV6-1 few CASRFQATNSPLHF TGTGCCAGCAGGTTCCAGGCCACGAATTCACCCCTCCACTTT
TRBJ2-3 . TRBV7-8 . CASSSNPRTLSRTDTQYF TGTGCCAGCAGCTCGAACCCGCGGACACTCAGCCGCACAGATACGCAGTATTTT
TRBJ1-1 . TRBV11-2 many CASSPLRARTEAFF TGTGCCAGCAGCCCGCTTAGGGCACGGACTGAAGCTTTCTTT
TRBJ2-3 TRBD2 TRBV7-2 . CASSALVIAGRDTQYF TGTGCCAGCAGCGCCTTGGTGATAGCGGGGAGAGATACGCAGTATTTT
TRBJ1-2 TRBD1 TRBV19 many CASSGAGGLKGYTF TGTGCCAGTTCGGGAGCAGGGGGGCTGAAGGGCTACACCTTC